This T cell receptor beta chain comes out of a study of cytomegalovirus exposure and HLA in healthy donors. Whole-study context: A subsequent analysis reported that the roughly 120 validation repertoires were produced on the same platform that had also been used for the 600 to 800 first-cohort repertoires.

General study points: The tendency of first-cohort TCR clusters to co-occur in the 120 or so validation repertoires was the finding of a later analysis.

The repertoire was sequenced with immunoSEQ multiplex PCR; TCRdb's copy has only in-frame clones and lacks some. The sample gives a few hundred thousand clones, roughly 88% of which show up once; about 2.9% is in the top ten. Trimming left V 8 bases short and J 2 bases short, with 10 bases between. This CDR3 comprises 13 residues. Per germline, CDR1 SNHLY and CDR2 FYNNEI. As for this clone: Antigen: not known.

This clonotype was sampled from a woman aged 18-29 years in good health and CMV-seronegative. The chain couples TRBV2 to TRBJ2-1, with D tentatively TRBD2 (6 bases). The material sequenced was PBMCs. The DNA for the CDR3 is TGTGCCAGCGTCCCGGGGGCCTACAATGAGCAGTTCTTC. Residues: CASVPGAYNEQFF.